This passage covers 4 T cell receptor beta chains from one sample sequenced in a study of control samples from healthy donors and cancer patients. The assay was immunoSEQ multiplex PCR, and TCRdb's table has in-frame clones only and misses some. This repertoire shows about 410,000 clones, 75% to 95% found once; its top ten account for more than 6%. Sequencing was carried out using PBMCs. The receptors were sampled from a man in his forties with head and neck cancer.

The chain's CDR3 is CASRSLLTSGRADSYNEQFF. The CDR3 DNA reads as TGCGCCAGCAGAAGCTTACTGACTAGCGGGAGGGCCGACTCCTACAATGAGCAGTTCTTC. The chain recombines TRBV10-2 with TRBJ2-1; 14 bases map to TRBD2. Germline loops: CDR1 WSHSY, CDR2 SAAADI. The trim removed 6 bases at V and 0 bases at J, leaving 13 bases unmatched. The CDR3 length is 20 residues.

The rearrangement links TRBV7-9 to TRBJ2-1; 12 nucleotides line up with TRBD2. Looked up from germline, CDR1 is SEHNR and CDR2 is FQNEAQ (reference sequence). The CDR3 length is 15 residues. Trimming cost V 3 bases and J 6 bases; bases outside gene matches: 3. The CDR3 loop is CASSLLAGGLNEQFF. CDR3 nucleotide sequence: TGTGCCAGCAGCTTGCTAGCGGGAGGGCTCAATGAGCAGTTCTTC.

As regards this clone: Other DNA sequences in this specimen translate into the identical CDR3. This chain uses TRBV12-3 or TRBV12-4 with TRBJ2-1; no definite D call. Deletions cut 5 bases from V and 6 bases from J, with 2 bases between. The CDR3 has 10 residues. The CDR3 is CASSRNEQFF. The CDR3 DNA sequence: TGTGCCAGCAGTCGCAATGAGCAGTTCTTC.

V is TRBV4-2 and J is TRBJ2-7, with 8 bases lining up with TRBD1. The CDR3 covers 14 residues. The germline gives CDR1 LGHNA, CDR2 YNFKEQ. Trimming removed 0 bases from V and 5 bases from J; junction bases left unmatched: 3. The CDR3 DNA reads as TGTGCCAGCAGCCAAGAGGGACAGGTAAACGAGCAGTACTTC. Protein: CASSQEGQVNEQYF.